The clone carrying this T cell receptor beta chain was detected ten times or more. Its target is unknown. This specimen belongs to a study of neurological immune-mediated disorders. Study-level points and caveats: There were no CDR3 amino acid sequences shared by expanded clones across subjects, a result suggesting private repertoires in all groups.

TCRdb analysed the 5' RACE reads with MiXCR anew, one entry per CDR3 protein. The sample shows 54,000 or so distinct CDR3 sequences, roughly 3.5% of them seen only once. Material: PBMCs. This receptor was identified in a woman in her thirties with multiple sclerosis.

The CDR3 nucleotides are TGTGCCAGCAGCTTGTTTAACAATCTTCATGAGGGCTACACCTTC. Protein: CASSLFNNLHEGYTF. This chain uses TRBV5-6 with TRBJ1-2; D unresolved. Germline CDR1 SGHDT, CDR2 YYEEEE. Trimming removed 1 base at V and 8 bases at J, with 18 bases between. This CDR3 comprises 15 residues. Looking up the rest from reference TRBV5-6 and TRBJ1-2 gives the full variable domain: DAGVTQSPTHLIKTRGQQVTLRCSPKSGHDTVSWYQQALGQGPQFIFQYYEEEERQRGNFPDRFSGHQFPNYSSELNVNALLLGDSALYLCASSLFNNLHEGYTFGSGTRLTVV.